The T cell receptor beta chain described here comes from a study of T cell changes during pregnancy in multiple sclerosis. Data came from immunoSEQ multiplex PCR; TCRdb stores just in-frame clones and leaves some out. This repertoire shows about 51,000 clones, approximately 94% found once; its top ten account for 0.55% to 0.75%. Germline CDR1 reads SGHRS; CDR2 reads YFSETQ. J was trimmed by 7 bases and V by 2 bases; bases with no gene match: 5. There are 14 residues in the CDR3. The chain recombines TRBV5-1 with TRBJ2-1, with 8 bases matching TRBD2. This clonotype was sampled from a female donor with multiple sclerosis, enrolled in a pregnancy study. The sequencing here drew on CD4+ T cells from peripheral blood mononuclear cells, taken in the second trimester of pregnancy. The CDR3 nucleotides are TGCGCCAGCAGCTTTCTCAGCGGGGGAAATGAGCAGTTCTTC. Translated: CASSFLSGGNEQFF.